The 10 T cell receptor beta chains below all came from one sample that was sequenced in a study of early T cells in non-severe SARS-CoV-2 infection. TCRdb independently ran MiXCR on the 5' RACE reads; one entry per CDR3 protein. The data contain fewer than 80,000 distinct CDR3 sequences, about 12% of them seen just once; the ten biggest clones take up 4.5% to 6.5%. Sequencing was performed on whole blood. These receptors were obtained from an adult who was a healthcare worker with PCR-confirmed SARS-CoV-2 infection or an uninfected control (not recorded which).

This clonotype has at least ten counts. The chain combines TRBV2 with TRBJ2-3; D is undetermined. The CDR3 totals 14 residues. Trimming took 5 bases from V and 4 from J, leaving 13 bases between them. Germline V gives CDR1 SNHLY, CDR2 FYNNEI. This chain's CDR3 is CASSKQSTADTQYF. CDR3 nucleotide sequence: TGTGCCAGCAGTAAACAGAGCACCGCAGATACGCAGTATTTT. Filled out from reference TRBV2 and TRBJ2-3, the complete variable domain reads EPEVTQTPSHQVTQMGQEVILRCVPISNHLYFYWYRQILGQKVEFLVSFYNNEISEKSEIFDDQFSVERPDGSNFTLKIRSTKLEDSAMYFCASSKQSTADTQYFGPGTRLTVL.

This clonotype was counted at least ten times. V gene TRBV29-1 combines with J gene TRBJ1-1; 9 positions match TRBD1. The V segment lost 4 bases and the J segment 4 bases; nucleotides outside the gene matches: 7. The CDR3 spans 14 residues. Per germline, CDR1 SQVTM and CDR2 ANQGSEA. CDR3 amino acids: CSVARTGVGTEAFF. DNA for the CDR3: TGCAGCGTTGCAAGGACAGGGGTTGGCACTGAAGCTTTCTTT.

This clonotype has a count of ten or more. This chain uses TRBV7-9 with TRBJ1-2, with 7 bases identical to TRBD1. The CDR3 is 15 residues long. CDR1 is SEHNR and CDR2 is FQNEAQ in the germline V gene (reference sequence). The V gene end was trimmed by 5 bases and the J gene end by 5 bases; junction bases not matched to a gene: 11. CDR3 DNA: TGTGCCAGCAGCGAATCCGGGACAGTCGAGTATGGCTACACCTTC. As protein: CASSESGTVEYGYTF.

There are many counts of this clonotype. The V and J genes are TRBV27 and TRBJ2-7; D possibly matches TRBD1 or TRBD2 (6 bases each). Looked up from germline, CDR1 is MNHEY and CDR2 is SMNVEV (reference sequence). There are 14 residues in the CDR3. The germline V and J ends were trimmed by 9 bases and 3 bases, with 18 bases remaining between them. CDR3 sequence (DNA): TGTGCCAGTCTTCCGAGGGGGGCATACTACGAGCAGTACTTC. Protein sequence: CASLPRGAYYEQYF.

The chain uses TRBV29-1 and TRBJ2-7; D gene uncertain. CDR3 size: 12 residues. Germline V gene sequence: CDR1 SQVTM, CDR2 ANQGSEA. Between the trimmed V and J ends, which lost 5 bases and 0 bases, there was a span of 8 bases. CDR3 sequence: CSVLVNSYEQYF. The CDR3 nucleotides are TGCAGCGTTCTAGTCAACTCCTACGAGCAGTACTTC.

This clonotype was counted at least ten times. J is TRBJ1-2 and V is TRBV9, with TRBD1 matching over 10 bases. Germline V gene lookup returns CDR1 SGDLS and CDR2 YYNGEE. Trimming at V came to 6 bases and at J to 2 bases, leaving 10 bases not matched to a gene. CDR3 length: 16 amino acids. The CDR3 loop reads CASTISPGQGNYGYTF. The CDR3 DNA sequence: TGTGCCAGCACCATCAGCCCGGGACAGGGGAACTATGGCTACACCTTC.

In its sample, this clonotype was seen many times. This sequence joins TRBV29-1 and TRBJ1-1; D gene uncertain. This CDR3 is built from 10 residues. Germline assignment: CDR1 SQVTM and CDR2 ANQGSEA. Trimming pared 6 bases from V and 7 bases from J, leaving 9 bases between. CDR3 loop: CSVNTGEAFF. The DNA of the CDR3 is TGCAGCGTGAACACGGGTGAAGCTTTCTTT.

Many counts were recorded for this clonotype. J is TRBJ1-1 and V is TRBV30; a possible D gene is TRBD1 (5 bases). Germline V CDR1 and CDR2: GTSNPN, SVGIG (reference sequence). CDR3 length: 13 amino acids. The V end was cut by 4 bases, the J end by 3 bases, with 12 bases between. For the CDR3, the DNA is TGTGCCTGGACGATGGGGCTGGACACTGAAGCTTTCTTT. Translated, it gives CAWTMGLDTEAFF.

The rearrangement uses TRBV14 and TRBJ2-1, with unresolved D. Germline CDR1 SGHDN, CDR2 FVKESK. This CDR3 comprises 15 residues. V lost 2 bases to trimming and J lost 0 bases, with 8 bases between them. The CDR3 DNA reads as TGTGCCAGCAGCCAAACCCACAGCTCCTACAATGAGCAGTTCTTC. Protein: CASSQTHSSYNEQFF.

This clonotype was counted ten times or more. The rearrangement links TRBV20-1 to TRBJ2-2; the match to TRBD2 covers 11 bases. This CDR3 is 17 amino acids long. After removal of 0 bases from V and 5 bases from J, the junction contained 8 bases not matched to a gene. Per the germline V gene, CDR1 is DFQATT and CDR2 is SNEGSKA (reference sequence). Written as DNA, the CDR3 is TGCAGTGCTAGAGATTATAGCGGGAGGGCCGGGACCGGGGAGCTGTTTTTT. This translates into CSARDYSGRAGTGELFF.